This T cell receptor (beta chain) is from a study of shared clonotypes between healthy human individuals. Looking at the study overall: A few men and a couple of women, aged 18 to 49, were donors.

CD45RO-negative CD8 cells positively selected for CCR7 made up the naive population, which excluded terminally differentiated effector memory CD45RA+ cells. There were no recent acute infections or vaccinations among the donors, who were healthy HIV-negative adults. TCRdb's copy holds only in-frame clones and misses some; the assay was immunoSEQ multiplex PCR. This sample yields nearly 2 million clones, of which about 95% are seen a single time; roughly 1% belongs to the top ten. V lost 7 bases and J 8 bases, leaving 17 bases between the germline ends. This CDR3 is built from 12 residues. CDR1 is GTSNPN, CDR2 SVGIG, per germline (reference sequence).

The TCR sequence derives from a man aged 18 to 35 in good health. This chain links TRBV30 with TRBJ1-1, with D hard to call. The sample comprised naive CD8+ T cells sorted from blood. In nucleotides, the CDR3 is TGTGCCTCAGGAGAGGAAGCCCTCGAAGCTTTCTTT. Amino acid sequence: CASGEEALEAFF.